This T cell receptor (beta chain) comes out of a study of STAT5B mutations in CD4+ large granular lymphocyte leukemia. The V gene lost 3 bases and the J gene lost 1 base, with 6 bases spanning the gap. CDR1 is SEHNR, CDR2 FQNEAQ, per germline (reference sequence). The CDR3 runs 13 residues. The authors' processing: Productive clonotypes were detectable down to 2.59 x 10-5 frequency. Using immunoSEQ multiplex PCR, the repertoire was profiled, and TCRdb retains in-frame clones only, with some absent. That table supplies the V and J calls and clone size; D and trimming were determined from the DNA. The sample records thousands of clones, over 85% being singletons.

The sequenced material came from PBMCs. V is TRBV7-9 and J is TRBJ1-2, with D possibly matching TRBD1 (5 bases). This TCR was recovered from a woman aged 70-85 years with CD4+ T-cell large granular lymphocyte leukemia. For the CDR3, the DNA is TGTGCCAGCAGCTTGGGGGGTAACTATGGCTACACCTTC. It encodes CASSLGGNYGYTF. The whole variable domain, remainder taken from reference TRBV7-9 and TRBJ1-2, is DTGVSQNPRHKITKRGQNVTFRCDPISEHNRLYWYRQTLGQGPEFLTYFQNEAQLEKSRLLSDRFSAERPKGSFSTLEIQRTEQGDSAMYLCASSLGGNYGYTFGSGTRLTVV.